A single T cell receptor (beta chain) is shown here with its context. Method: immunoSEQ multiplex PCR; TCRdb's copy keeps in-frame clones and lacks some. The sample lists about 140,000 clones, approximately 83% occurring once. Trimming removed 5 bases from V and 7 bases from J; junction bases left unmatched: 8. Germline V gene lookup returns CDR1 SEHNR and CDR2 FQNEAQ (reference sequence). CDR3 length: 15 amino acids. This sample stems from a study of blood T cell repertoires in COVID-19. The chain recombines TRBV7-9 with TRBJ2-2; 9 nucleotides align to TRBD1. The clonotype was recovered from a human donor in a cohort sampled during active COVID-19. Sequenced input: peripheral blood. The CDR3 is CASSVGTGRIGELFF. In nucleotides, the CDR3 is TGTGCCAGCAGCGTTGGGACAGGGCGGATCGGGGAGCTGTTTTTT.